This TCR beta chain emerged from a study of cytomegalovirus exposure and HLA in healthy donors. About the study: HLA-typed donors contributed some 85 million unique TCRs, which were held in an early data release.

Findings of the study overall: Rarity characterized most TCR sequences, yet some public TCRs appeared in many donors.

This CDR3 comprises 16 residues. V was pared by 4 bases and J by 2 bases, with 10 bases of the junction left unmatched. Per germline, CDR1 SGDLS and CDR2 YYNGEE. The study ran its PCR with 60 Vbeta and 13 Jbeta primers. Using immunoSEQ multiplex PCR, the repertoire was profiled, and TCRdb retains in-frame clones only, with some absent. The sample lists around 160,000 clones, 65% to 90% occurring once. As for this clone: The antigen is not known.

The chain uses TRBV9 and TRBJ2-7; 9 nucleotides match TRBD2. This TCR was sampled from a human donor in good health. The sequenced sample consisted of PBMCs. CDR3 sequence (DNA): TGTGCCAGCAGCCCCCGTTCAAGCGGGGGGCCCTACGAGCAGTACTTC. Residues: CASSPRSSGGPYEQYF.